This T cell receptor beta chain appears in the sequencing data of a study of T cell repertoires in cytomegalovirus infection. A few counts support this clonotype. Its specificity is unknown. TCRdb re-called the reads with MiXCR, one entry per CDR3 protein. The table includes around 71,000 distinct CDR3 sequences, 20% to 25% detected once. The germline V gene has CDR1 ENHRY and CDR2 SYGVKD. The V end was cut by 3 bases, the J end by 4 bases, with 12 bases between. This CDR3 spans 14 amino acids. V usage is TRBV10-3 and J usage is TRBJ2-5; D ambiguous. The sample was CD8+ T cells from cultured PBMCs, taken from culture after CMV antigen stimulation. The receptor was derived from a human donor in good health (CMV status not recorded). Some clones in this sample may be carry-over from other donors' samples. Written as DNA, the CDR3 is TGTGCCATCAGTGAAGCCGGGCTTGGAGAGACCCAGTACTTC. This translates into CAISEAGLGETQYF.